What follows are 14 T cell receptor beta chains derived from one specimen sequenced in a study of blood T cells in healthy people across ages. The second PCR ran roughly 7 to 12 cycles with a sample-barcoded 5' primer and J-beta primers. TCRdb reprocessed the 5' RACE reads via MiXCR and lists one record per CDR3 protein. The sample lists hundreds of thousands of distinct CDR3 sequences, approximately 67% occurring once. Material: blood. The receptors were sampled from a man aged 30 to 39 in good health.

The J gene is TRBJ1-1, the V gene TRBV12-3 or TRBV12-4; maybe TRBD1 (5 bases). The CDR3 loop spans 14 amino acids. V lost 5 bases and J 0 bases, leaving 10 bases between the germline ends. CDR3 region: CASSQDRLNTEAFF. In DNA, the CDR3 is TGTGCCAGCAGTCAAGACAGATTGAACACTGAAGCTTTCTTT.

The rearrangement joins TRBV4-3 to TRBJ2-5, with 8 positions matching TRBD2. The junction had 9 bases not matched to a gene; V was cut back by 1 base and J by 5 bases. CDR3 length: 16 amino acids. Germline V gene data show CDR1 as LGHNA and CDR2 as YSLEER. The CDR3 protein is CASSQASAGVGETQYF. CDR3 sequence (DNA): TGCGCCAGCAGCCAAGCATCAGCGGGGGTTGGGGAGACCCAGTACTTC.

In the case of this clonotype: Its ends do not fully match the called genes, so a read error is possible. J is TRBJ2-7 and V is TRBV2; either TRBD1 or TRBD2 may supply D (5 bases each). The CDR3 consists of 15 residues. Germline CDR1 is SNHLY and CDR2 is FYNNEI. CDR3: CASSQAPGTSHEQYF. As DNA, the CDR3 is TGTGCCAGCAGTCAAGCCCCCGGGACCTCCCACGAGCAGTACTTC.

Only one count was recorded for this clonotype. The rearrangement uses TRBV4-3 and TRBJ2-6; possible D gene TRBD1, 6 bases. The V end was cut by 1 base, the J end by 3 bases, with 10 bases between. CDR1 LGHNA and CDR2 YSLEER come from the germline V gene. This CDR3 spans 16 amino acids. This CDR3 is CASSQVSGVGANVLTF. In nucleotides, the CDR3 is TGCGCCAGCAGCCAAGTGTCAGGGGTTGGGGCCAACGTCCTGACTTTC.

In this sample, this clonotype turned up a few times. This rearrangement joins TRBV9 to TRBJ2-3, with 12 bases identical to TRBD2. Germline V lookup: CDR1 SGDLS, CDR2 YYNGEE. The CDR3 has 16 residues. V was pared by 5 bases and J by 2 bases, with 6 bases of the junction left unmatched. The CDR3 region is CASSRRLAGDTDTQYF. The CDR3 bases are TGTGCCAGCAGTCGAAGACTAGCGGGGGACACAGATACGCAGTATTTT. Full variable domain (outside the CDR3, taken from reference TRBV9 and TRBJ2-3): DSGVTQTPKHLITATGQRVTLRCSPRSGDLSVYWYQQSLDQGLQFLIQYYNGEERAKGNILERFSAQQFPDLHSELNLSSLELGDSALYFCASSRRLAGDTDTQYFGPGTRLTVL.

This clonotype was recorded only once. A much larger clone differs by one base, so this may be a read error. The chain carries TRBV7-2 and TRBJ2-1; D gene unclear. V dropped 1 base and J dropped 0 bases, with 4 bases sitting between them. Germline V gene data show CDR1 as SGHTA and CDR2 as FQGNSA. This CDR3 is built from 14 residues. The CDR3 region is CTSSLESSYNEQFF. CDR3 coding DNA: TGTACCAGCAGCTTAGAGAGCTCCTACAATGAGCAGTTCTTC.

The CDR3 spells CATRGAGAQYEQYF. The CDR3 DNA reads as TGTGCCACCCGCGGAGCGGGGGCTCAATACGAGCAGTACTTC. This chain uses TRBV6-2 or TRBV6-3 with TRBJ2-7, with TRBD2 matching 8 bases. Trimming at V came to 10 bases and at J to 4 bases, leaving 12 bases not matched to a gene. Germline CDR1 is MNHEY and CDR2 is SVGEGT. The CDR3 sequence is 14 residues long.

The rearrangement uses TRBV27 and TRBJ1-5, with D maybe TRBD1 (5 bases). Germline values: CDR1 MNHEY, CDR2 SMNVEV (reference sequence). This CDR3 is built from 14 residues. V lost 5 bases, J lost 11 bases, and 19 bases lay in between. The CDR3 DNA reads as TGTGCCAGCAGTCGCGGTATGGGGGTCAGTTCCCAGCATTTT. It codes for CASSRGMGVSSQHF.

This clonotype was seen a handful of times. CDR3 coding DNA: TGTGCCATCAGTGACGGGACCTACGAGCAGTACTTC. It codes for CAISDGTYEQYF. The chain joins TRBV10-3 to TRBJ2-7, with a weak D call TRBD2 (5 bases). Germline values: CDR1 ENHRY, CDR2 SYGVKD. The CDR3 extends over 12 amino acids. V dropped 3 bases and J dropped 2 bases, with 5 bases sitting between them.

This chain links TRBV6-2 or TRBV6-3 with TRBJ2-1; TRBD1 agrees at 7 bases. The J call is uncertain, as TRBJ2-7 better fits the DNA end. CDR3 length: 18 residues. Germline V gene lookup returns CDR1 MNHEY and CDR2 SVGEGT. The CDR3 spells CASSSAPTGRKGSYEQYF. CDR3 DNA sequence: TGTGCCAGCAGTTCAGCCCCGACAGGGCGGAAGGGCTCCTACGAGCAGTACTTC.

The gene calls are TRBV24-1 and TRBJ1-2; TRBD1 matches 8 bases. Germline loops: CDR1 KGHDR, CDR2 SFDVKD. The length of the CDR3 is 14 residues. V lost 4 bases to trimming and J lost 2 bases; unmatched junction nucleotides: 2. This chain's CDR3 is CATSDNRGNYGYTF. DNA of the CDR3: TGTGCCACCAGTGACAACAGGGGGAACTATGGCTACACCTTC.

This clonotype was seen only a few times. The chain recombines TRBV15 with TRBJ2-6; D is ambiguous. From germline, CDR1 is LNHNV and CDR2 YYDKDF (reference sequence). CDR3 size: 15 residues. With 4 bases removed from V and 0 bases from J, the gap between germline ends came to 7 bases. CDR3 protein: CATSKDVSGANVLTF. The CDR3 DNA follows: TGTGCCACCAGCAAGGACGTCTCTGGGGCCAACGTCCTGACTTTC. Using reference TRBV15 and TRBJ2-6 for the parts outside the CDR3, the full variable domain is DAMVIQNPRYQVTQFGKPVTLSCSQTLNHNVMYWYQQKSSQAPKLLFHYYDKDFNNEADTPDNFQSRRPNTSFCFLDIRSPGLGDTAMYLCATSKDVSGANVLTFGAGSRLTVL.

This chain links TRBV19 with TRBJ1-2; TRBD1 might be the D (5 bases). Trimming left V 3 bases short and J 7 bases short, with 15 bases between. Germline V lookup: CDR1 LNHDA, CDR2 SQIVND (reference sequence). The CDR3 length is 14 residues. CDR3 residues: CASSITGSGGGYTF. The CDR3, as DNA: TGTGCCAGTAGTATTACAGGTTCAGGAGGTGGCTACACCTTC.

The chain joins TRBV10-3 to TRBJ2-7; 7 nucleotides line up with TRBD1. V lost 3 bases to trimming and J lost 5 bases; unmatched junction nucleotides: 7. The germline gives CDR1 ENHRY, CDR2 SYGVKD. This CDR3 has 14 amino acids. The CDR3 region has the DNA TGTGCCATCAGTGAAGGGGGACAGTCGCACGAGCAGTACTTC. Translating gives CAISEGGQSHEQYF.